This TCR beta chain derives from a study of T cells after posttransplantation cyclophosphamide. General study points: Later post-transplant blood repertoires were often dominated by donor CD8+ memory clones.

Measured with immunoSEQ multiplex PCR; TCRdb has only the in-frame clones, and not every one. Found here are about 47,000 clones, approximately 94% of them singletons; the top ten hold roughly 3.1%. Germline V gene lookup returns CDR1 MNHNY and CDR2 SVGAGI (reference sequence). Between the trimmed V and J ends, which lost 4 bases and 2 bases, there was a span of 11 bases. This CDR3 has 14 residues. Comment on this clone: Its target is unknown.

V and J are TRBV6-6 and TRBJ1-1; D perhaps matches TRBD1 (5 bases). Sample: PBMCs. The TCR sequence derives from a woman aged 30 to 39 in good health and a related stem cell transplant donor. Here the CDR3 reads CASSSGGSNTEAFF. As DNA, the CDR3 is TGTGCCAGCAGTTCCGGGGGATCTAACACTGAAGCTTTCTTT.